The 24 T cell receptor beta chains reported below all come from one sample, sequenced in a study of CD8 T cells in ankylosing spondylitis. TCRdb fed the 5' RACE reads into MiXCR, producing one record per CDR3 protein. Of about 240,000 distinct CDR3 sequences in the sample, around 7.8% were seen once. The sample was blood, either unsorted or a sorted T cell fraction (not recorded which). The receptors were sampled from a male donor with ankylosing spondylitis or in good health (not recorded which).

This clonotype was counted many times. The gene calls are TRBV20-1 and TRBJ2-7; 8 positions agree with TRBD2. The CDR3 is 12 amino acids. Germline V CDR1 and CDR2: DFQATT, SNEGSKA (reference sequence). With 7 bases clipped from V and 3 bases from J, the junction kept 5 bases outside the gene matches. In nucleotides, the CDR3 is TGCAGTGTCCGAGCGGGGGTCTACGAGCAGTACTTC. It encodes CSVRAGVYEQYF.

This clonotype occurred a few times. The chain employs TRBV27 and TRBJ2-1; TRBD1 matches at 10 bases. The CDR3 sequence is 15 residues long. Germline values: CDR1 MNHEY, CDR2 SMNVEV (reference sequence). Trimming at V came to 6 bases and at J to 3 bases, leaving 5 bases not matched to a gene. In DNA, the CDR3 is TGTGCCAGCAGGGGACGGACAGGGGGCTACAATGAGCAGTTCTTC. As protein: CASRGRTGGYNEQFF.

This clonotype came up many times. CDR3 amino acids: CASSVAGVGTDTQYF. The CDR3 region has the DNA TGTGCCAGCAGCGTCGCGGGAGTGGGCACAGATACGCAGTATTTT. The chain employs TRBV9 and TRBJ2-3; 7 nucleotides agree with TRBD2. The CDR3 has 15 amino acids. Germline V gene sequence: CDR1 SGDLS, CDR2 YYNGEE. J lost 1 base, V lost 2 bases, and 4 bases had no gene match.

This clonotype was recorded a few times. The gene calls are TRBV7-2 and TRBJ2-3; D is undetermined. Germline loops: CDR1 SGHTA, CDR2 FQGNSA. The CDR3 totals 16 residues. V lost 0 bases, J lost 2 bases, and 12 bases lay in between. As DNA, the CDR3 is TGTGCCAGCAGCTTAGCCAGCCCCTACCCCACAGATACGCAGTATTTT. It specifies CASSLASPYPTDTQYF.

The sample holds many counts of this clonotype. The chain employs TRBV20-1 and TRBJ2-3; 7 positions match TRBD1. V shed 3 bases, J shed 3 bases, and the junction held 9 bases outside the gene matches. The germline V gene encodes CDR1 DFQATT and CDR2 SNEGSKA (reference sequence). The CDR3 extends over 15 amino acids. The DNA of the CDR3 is TGCAGTGCTAGGGAATCCAGGGGGTGGACAGATACGCAGTATTTT. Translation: CSARESRGWTDTQYF.

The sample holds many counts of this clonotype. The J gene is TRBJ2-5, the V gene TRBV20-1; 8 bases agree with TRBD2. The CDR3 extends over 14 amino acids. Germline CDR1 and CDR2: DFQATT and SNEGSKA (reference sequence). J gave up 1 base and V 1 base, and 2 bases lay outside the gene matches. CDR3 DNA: TGCAGTGCTAGAGCGGGGGGGTTCCAAGAGACCCAGTACTTC. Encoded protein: CSARAGGFQETQYF.

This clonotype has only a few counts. Written as DNA, the CDR3 is TGTGCCAGCAGCTTACAAGGGGTAGCTGAAAAACTGTTTTTT. Its translation: CASSLQGVAEKLFF. This chain joins TRBV7-2 and TRBJ1-4, with a weak D call TRBD1 (5 bases). From germline, CDR1 is SGHTA and CDR2 FQGNSA. V dropped 2 bases and J dropped 7 bases, with 11 bases sitting between them. The CDR3 sequence is 14 residues long.

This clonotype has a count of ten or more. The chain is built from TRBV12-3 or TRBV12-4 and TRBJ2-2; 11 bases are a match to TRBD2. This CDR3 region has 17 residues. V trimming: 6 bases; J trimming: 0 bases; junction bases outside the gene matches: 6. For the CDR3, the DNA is TGTGCCAGCAGAAGACTAGCGGGAACCGCGAACACCGGGGAGCTGTTTTTT. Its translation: CASRRLAGTANTGELFF.

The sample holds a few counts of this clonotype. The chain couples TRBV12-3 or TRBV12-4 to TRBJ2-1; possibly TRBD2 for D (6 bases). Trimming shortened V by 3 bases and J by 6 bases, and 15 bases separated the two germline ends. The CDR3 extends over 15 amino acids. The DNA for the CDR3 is TGTGCCAGCAGTTTGGGCGGCACGGAGGGCAATGAGCAGTTCTTC. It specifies CASSLGGTEGNEQFF.

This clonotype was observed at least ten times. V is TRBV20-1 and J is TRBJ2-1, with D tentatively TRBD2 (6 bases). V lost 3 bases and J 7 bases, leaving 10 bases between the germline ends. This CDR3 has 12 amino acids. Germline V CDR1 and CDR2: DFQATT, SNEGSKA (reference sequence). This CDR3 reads CSASDGGNEQFF. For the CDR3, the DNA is TGCAGTGCTAGTGACGGGGGAAATGAGCAGTTCTTC.

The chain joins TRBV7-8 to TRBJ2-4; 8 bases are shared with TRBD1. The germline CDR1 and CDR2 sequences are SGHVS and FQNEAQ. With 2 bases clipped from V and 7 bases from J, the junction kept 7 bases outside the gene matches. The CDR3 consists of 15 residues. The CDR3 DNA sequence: TGTGCCAGCAGCTTAAGTAGGACAGGGAAGAACATTCAGTACTTC. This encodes CASSLSRTGKNIQYF.

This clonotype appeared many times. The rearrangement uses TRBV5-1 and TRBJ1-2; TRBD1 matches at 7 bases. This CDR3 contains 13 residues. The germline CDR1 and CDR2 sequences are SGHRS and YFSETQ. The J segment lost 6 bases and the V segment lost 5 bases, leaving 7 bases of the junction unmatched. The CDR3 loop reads CASRGDSLDGYTF. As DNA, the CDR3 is TGCGCCAGCAGGGGGGACAGTCTCGATGGCTACACCTTC. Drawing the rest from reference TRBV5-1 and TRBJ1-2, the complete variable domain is KAGVTQTPRYLIKTRGQQVTLSCSPISGHRSVSWYQQTPGQGLQFLFEYFSETQRNKGNFPGRFSGRQFSNSRSEMNVSTLELGDSALYLCASRGDSLDGYTFGSGTRLTVV.

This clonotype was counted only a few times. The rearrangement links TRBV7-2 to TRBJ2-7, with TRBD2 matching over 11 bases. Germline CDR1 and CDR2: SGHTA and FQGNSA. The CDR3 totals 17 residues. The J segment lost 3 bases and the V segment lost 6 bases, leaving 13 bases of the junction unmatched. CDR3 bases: TGTGCCAGCAGTAGGCCCCTACTAGCGGGAGTTGTCTACGAGCAGTACTTC. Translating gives CASSRPLLAGVVYEQYF.

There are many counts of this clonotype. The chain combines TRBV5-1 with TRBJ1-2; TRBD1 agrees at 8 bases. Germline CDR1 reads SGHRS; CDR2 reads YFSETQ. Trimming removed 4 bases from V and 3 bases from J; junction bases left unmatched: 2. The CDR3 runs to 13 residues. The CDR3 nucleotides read TGCGCCAGCAGCCCAGGGGGCGACTATGGCTACACCTTC. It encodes CASSPGGDYGYTF.

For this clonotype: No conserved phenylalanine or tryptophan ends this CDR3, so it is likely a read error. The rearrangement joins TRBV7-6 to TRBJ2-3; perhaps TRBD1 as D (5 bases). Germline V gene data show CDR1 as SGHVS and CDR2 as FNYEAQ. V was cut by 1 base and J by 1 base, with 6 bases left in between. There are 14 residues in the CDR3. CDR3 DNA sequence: TGTGCCAGCAGCTTAGGCAGGGGCACAGATACGCAGTATCTT. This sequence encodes CASSLGRGTDTQYL.

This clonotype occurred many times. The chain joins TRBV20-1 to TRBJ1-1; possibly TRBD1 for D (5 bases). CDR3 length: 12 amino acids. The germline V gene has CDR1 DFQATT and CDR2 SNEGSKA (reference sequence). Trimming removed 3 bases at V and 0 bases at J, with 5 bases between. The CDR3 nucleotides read TGCAGTGCTAGCAGGGTGAACACTGAAGCTTTCTTT. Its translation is CSASRVNTEAFF.

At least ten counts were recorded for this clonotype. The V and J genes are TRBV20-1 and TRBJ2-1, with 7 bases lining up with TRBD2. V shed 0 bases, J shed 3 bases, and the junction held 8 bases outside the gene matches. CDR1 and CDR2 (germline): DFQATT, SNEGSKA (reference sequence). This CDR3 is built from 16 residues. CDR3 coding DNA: TGCAGTGCTAGAGATCAAATGTGGGACTACTACAATGAGCAGTTCTTC. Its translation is CSARDQMWDYYNEQFF.

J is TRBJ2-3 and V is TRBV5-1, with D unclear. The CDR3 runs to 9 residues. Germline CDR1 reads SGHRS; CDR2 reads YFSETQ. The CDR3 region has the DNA TGCCCCCCGACAGATACGCAGTATTTT. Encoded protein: CPPTDTQYF.

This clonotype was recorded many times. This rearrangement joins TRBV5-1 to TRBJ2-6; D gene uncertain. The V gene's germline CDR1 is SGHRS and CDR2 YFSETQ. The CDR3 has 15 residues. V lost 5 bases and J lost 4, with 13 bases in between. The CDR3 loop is CASSPTMGGANVLTF. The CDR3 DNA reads TGCGCCAGCAGTCCGACCATGGGGGGGGCCAACGTCCTGACTTTC.

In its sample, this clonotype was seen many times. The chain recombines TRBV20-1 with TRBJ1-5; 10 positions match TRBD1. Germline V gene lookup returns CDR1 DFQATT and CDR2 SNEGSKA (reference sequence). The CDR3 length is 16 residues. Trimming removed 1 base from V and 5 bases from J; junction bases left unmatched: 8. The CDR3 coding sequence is TGCAGTGCTAGAGCCGGGGGAGACAGGGGGCATCAGCCCCAGCATTTT. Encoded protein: CSARAGGDRGHQPQHF.

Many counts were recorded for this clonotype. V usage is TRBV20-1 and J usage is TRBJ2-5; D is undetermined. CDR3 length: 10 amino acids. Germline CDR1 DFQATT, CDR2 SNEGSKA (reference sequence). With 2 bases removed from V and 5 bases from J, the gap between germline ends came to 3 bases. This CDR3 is CSARWETQYF. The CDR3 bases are TGCAGTGCTAGATGGGAGACCCAGTACTTC.

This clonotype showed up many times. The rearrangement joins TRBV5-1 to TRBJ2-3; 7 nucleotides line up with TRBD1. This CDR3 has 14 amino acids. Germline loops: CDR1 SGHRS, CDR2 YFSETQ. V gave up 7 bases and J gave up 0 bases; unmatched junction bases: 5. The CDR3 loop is CASRTGQSTDTQYF. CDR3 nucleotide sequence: TGCGCCAGCCGTACGGGACAGAGCACAGATACGCAGTATTTT.

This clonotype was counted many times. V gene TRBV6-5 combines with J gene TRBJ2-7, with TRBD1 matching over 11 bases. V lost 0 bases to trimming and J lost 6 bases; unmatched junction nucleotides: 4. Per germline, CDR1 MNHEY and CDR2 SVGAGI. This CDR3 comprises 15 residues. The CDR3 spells CASSYSWTGGSEQYF. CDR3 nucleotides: TGTGCCAGCAGTTACTCCTGGACAGGGGGCTCCGAGCAGTACTTC.

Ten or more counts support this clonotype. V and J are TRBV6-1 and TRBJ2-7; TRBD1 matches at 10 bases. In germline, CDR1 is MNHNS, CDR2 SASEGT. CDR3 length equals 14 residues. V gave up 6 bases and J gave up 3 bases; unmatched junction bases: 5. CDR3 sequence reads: CASSPDRGLYEQYF. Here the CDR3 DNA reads TGTGCCAGCAGCCCCGACAGGGGGCTCTACGAGCAGTACTTC.